These T cell receptor beta chains were read from a single sample in a study of cytomegalovirus exposure and HLA in healthy donors. Only in-frame clones appear in the TCRdb table, and some are missing; sequencing was by immunoSEQ multiplex PCR. This sample has around 200,000 clones, with around 77% found just once. Sequenced: PBMCs. The source of these receptors is a man aged 25-45 years in good health and CMV-seronegative. The CDR3 runs from the conserved cysteine through the conserved F or W. Fields, in order: D gene, J gene, clone size, V gene, CDR3 protein, CDR3 DNA. A D gene is named only where the DNA matches it firmly. Where a row states a size, it is once, few, many or the class of an expanded clone; other rows omit it.

>-|TRBJ1-1|once|TRBV28
CASRWGVTEAFF
TGTGCCAGCAGATGGGGCGTCACTGAAGCTTTCTTT
>TRBD2|TRBJ2-1|-|TRBV27
CASSVGTSVNEQFF
TGTGCCAGCAGTGTCGGGACTAGCGTTAATGAGCAGTTCTTC
>-|TRBJ2-7|-|TRBV7-6
CASSSAGYEQYF
TGTGCCAGCAGCTCGGCGGGATACGAGCAGTACTTC
>TRBD2|TRBJ2-6|-|TRBV19
CASSISALAGGPSSGANVLTF
TGTGCCAGTAGTATATCTGCCCTAGCGGGAGGCCCTAGCTCTGGGGCCAACGTCCTGACTTTC
>TRBD1|TRBJ1-2|-|TRBV27
CASSTGQGPLLGYTF
TGTGCCAGCAGTACAGGACAGGGGCCGTTGTTAGGCTACACCTTC
>TRBD2|TRBJ2-3|-|TRBV28
CASRVGGSSDTQYF
TGTGCCAGCAGAGTGGGCGGGAGTTCTGATACGCAGTATTTT
>TRBD2|TRBJ2-1|few|TRBV5-4
CASSLGLAGGTYNEQFF
TGTGCCAGCAGCTTGGGACTAGCGGGAGGCACCTACAATGAGCAGTTCTTC
>TRBD1|TRBJ2-7|-|TRBV16
CASSQGGTGTIEQYF
TGTGCCAGCAGCCAAGGAGGGACAGGGACCATCGAGCAGTACTTC
>-|TRBJ1-5|few|TRBV27
CASRPGLRDQPQHF
TGTGCCAGCAGGCCAGGGTTAAGAGATCAGCCCCAGCATTTT
>-|TRBJ1-2|-|TRBV7-6
CASSFRGDGYTF
TGTGCCAGCAGCTTTAGGGGCGATGGCTACACCTTC
>TRBD1|TRBJ1-5|-|TRBV7-9
CASSHRGSNQPQHF
TGTGCCAGCAGCCACAGGGGGAGCAATCAGCCCCAGCATTTT
>TRBD1|TRBJ1-4|once|TRBV9
CASSPWTGKNEKLFF
TGTGCCAGCAGCCCGTGGACAGGGAAAAATGAAAAACTGTTTTTT
>-|TRBJ2-5|-|TRBV28
CASSNPQGPLVETQYF
TGTGCCAGCAGTAACCCTCAGGGTCCCTTGGTGGAGACCCAGTACTTC
>-|TRBJ2-7|-|TRBV14
CASSPYLREQYF
TGTGCCAGCAGCCCTTACCTGCGGGAGCAGTACTTC
>-|TRBJ2-1|-|TRBV6-1
CASSEFGGGSNEQFF
TGTGCCAGCAGTGAATTTGGGGGGGGCTCGAATGAGCAGTTCTTC
>TRBD2|TRBJ2-3|-|TRBV14
CASSQVGPSGLATQYF
TGTGCCAGCAGCCAAGTCGGGCCTAGCGGTTTAGCTACGCAGTATTTT
>-|TRBJ1-4|-|TRBV27
CASSGHLTSGATNEKLFF
TGTGCCAGCAGTGGTCACCTCACGTCGGGGGCAACTAATGAAAAACTGTTTTTT
>TRBD1|TRBJ2-5|-|TRBV2
CASSEGTGIFETQYF
TGTGCCAGCAGCGAAGGGACAGGGATTTTTGAGACCCAGTACTTC